This TCR beta chain was recorded in a study of blood T cell repertoires in COVID-19. Turning to the study itself: Material from acute and convalescent COVID-19 was sourced from the United States, Italy and Spain. Sample material is recorded as cDNA or gDNA derived from T cells, B-cell-depleted T cells, or PBMCs.

A Seattle source enrolled patients during active infection and followed them longitudinally. V was cut by 5 bases and J by 0 bases, with 16 bases left in between. The CDR3 is made up of 17 amino acids. Germline V CDR1 and CDR2: SEHNR, FQNEAQ (reference sequence). In the source study's methods: Amplification with reference gene primers provided the estimates of nucleated cell counts. Libraries were prepared by immunoSEQ multiplex PCR; TCRdb keeps only in-frame clonotypes and omits some of them. V and J calls and clone size are as listed in that table; D and trimming were resolved from the DNA. The sample contains around 310,000 clones, roughly 90% of which appear only once.

This TCR was recovered from a woman aged 40 to 50 with COVID-19, enrolled during active disease. The sequenced sample was peripheral blood. The V and J genes are TRBV7-9 and TRBJ1-4; D is unclear. The CDR3 spells CASSAAVQTATNEKLFF. DNA for the CDR3: TGTGCCAGCAGCGCCGCCGTACAAACCGCAACTAATGAAAAACTGTTTTTT.